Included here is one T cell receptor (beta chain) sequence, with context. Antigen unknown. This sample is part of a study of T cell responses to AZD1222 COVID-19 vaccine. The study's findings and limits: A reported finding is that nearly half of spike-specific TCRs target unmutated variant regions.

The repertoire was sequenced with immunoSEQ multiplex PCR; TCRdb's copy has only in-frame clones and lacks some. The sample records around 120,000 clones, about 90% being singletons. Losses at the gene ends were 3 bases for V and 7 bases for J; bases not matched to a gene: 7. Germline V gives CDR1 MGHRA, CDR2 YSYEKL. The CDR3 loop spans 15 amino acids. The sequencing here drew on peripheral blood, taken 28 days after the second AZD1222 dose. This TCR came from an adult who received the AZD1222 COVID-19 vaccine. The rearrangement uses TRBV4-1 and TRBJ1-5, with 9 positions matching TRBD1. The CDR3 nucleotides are TGCGCCAGCAGCCAGGCAACAGGGGGCCACCAGCCCCAGCATTTT. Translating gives CASSQATGGHQPQHF.